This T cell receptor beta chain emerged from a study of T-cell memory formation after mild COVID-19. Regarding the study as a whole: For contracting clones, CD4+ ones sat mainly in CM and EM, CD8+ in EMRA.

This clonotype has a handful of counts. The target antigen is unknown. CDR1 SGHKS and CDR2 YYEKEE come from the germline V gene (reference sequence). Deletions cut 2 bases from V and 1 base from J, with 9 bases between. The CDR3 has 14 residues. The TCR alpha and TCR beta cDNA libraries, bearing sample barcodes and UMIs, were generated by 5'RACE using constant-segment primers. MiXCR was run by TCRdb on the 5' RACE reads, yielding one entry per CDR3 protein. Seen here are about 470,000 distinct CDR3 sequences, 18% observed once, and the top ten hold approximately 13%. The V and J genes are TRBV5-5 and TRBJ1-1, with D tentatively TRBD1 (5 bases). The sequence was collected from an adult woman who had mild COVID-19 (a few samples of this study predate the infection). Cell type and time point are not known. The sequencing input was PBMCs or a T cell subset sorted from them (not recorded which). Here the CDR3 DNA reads TGTGCCAGCAGCTTTTGGCAGGGGAACACTGAAGCTTTCTTT. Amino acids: CASSFWQGNTEAFF.